Presented here are 23 T cell receptor beta chains from one specimen sequenced in a study of glioma-infiltrating T cells. TCR alpha and beta CDR3 regions were amplified from RNA using iRepertoire nested multiplex PCR. TCRdb re-derived calls from the multiplex PCR reads in MiXCR, one entry per CDR3 protein. The sample contains 300,000 to 450,000 distinct CDR3 sequences, more than 35% of which appear only once. Material: glioma tissue, nonneoplastic brain tissue, or PBMCs (not recorded which). Receptor source: a human donor with low-grade glioma or glioblastoma, undergoing nonglioma brain surgery, or in good health (not recorded which).

V and J are TRBV2 and TRBJ2-5, with 9 bases fitting TRBD1. V lost 8 bases, J lost 5 bases, and 6 bases stayed unmatched. Per germline, CDR1 SNHLY and CDR2 FYNNEI. The CDR3 extends over 13 amino acids. The CDR3 bases are TGTGCCAGCGGGGACAGGGCTAGCGAGACCCAGTACTTC. Residues: CASGDRASETQYF.

As for this clonotype: It is likely a read error, because the conserved phenylalanine at the end of the CDR3 is missing. This chain links TRBV5-4 with TRBJ2-7; D possibly matches TRBD1 or TRBD2 (7 bases each). Trimming pared 3 bases from V and 4 bases from J, leaving 23 bases between. The CDR3 length is 17 residues. Germline CDR1 and CDR2: SGHNT and YYREEE (reference sequence). Here the CDR3 DNA reads TGTGCCAGCAGCTCACCAAAGGGAGGGGGCACAACTTACGAGCAGTACTAC. Protein product: CASSSPKGGGTTYEQYY.

On this clonotype: This sequence may be a read error, since a much larger clone differs from it by one base. The chain couples TRBV28 to TRBJ2-7; TRBD2 aligns across 9 bases. The DNA end is a closer match to TRBJ2-1, so the J assignment may be wrong. There are 16 residues in the CDR3. Germline CDR1 MDHEN, CDR2 SYDVKM. CDR3 sequence: CASSVAGGLAGSEQFF. Here the CDR3 DNA reads TGTGCCAGCAGTGTTGCGGGAGGGCTCGCGGGGAGTGAGCAGTTCTTC.

There are many counts of this clonotype. The chain carries TRBV20-1 and TRBJ2-7; TRBD2 aligns across 9 bases. With 1 base clipped from V and 2 bases from J, the junction kept 0 bases outside the gene matches. The CDR3 extends over 13 amino acids. CDR1 DFQATT and CDR2 SNEGSKA come from the germline V gene (reference sequence). CDR3 protein: CSARASGTYEQYF. In nucleotides, the CDR3 is TGCAGTGCTAGAGCTAGCGGGACCTACGAGCAGTACTTC.

There are many counts of this clonotype. V and J are TRBV7-2 and TRBJ1-1; D gene ambiguous. V dropped 5 bases and J dropped 2 bases, with 15 bases sitting between them. The CDR3 has 15 amino acids. Germline lookup yields CDR1 SGHTA and CDR2 FQGNSA. The DNA of the CDR3 is TGTGCCAGCAGCCCACGCGGAGCGAGAAACACTGAAGCTTTCTTT. Encoded protein: CASSPRGARNTEAFF.

This clonotype has ten or more counts. The rearrangement uses TRBV6-2 or TRBV6-3 and TRBJ1-5; D is undetermined. Germline assignment: CDR1 MNHEY and CDR2 SVGEGT. The ends were cut back, 6 bases at V and 7 bases at J, with 19 bases in the middle. The CDR3 consists of 15 residues. The CDR3 reads CASSSAEGFRQPQHF. CDR3 bases: TGTGCCAGCAGCTCTGCCGAAGGGTTCCGGCAGCCCCAGCATTTT.

This clonotype was seen more than once but under ten times. The rearrangement uses TRBV12-3 or TRBV12-4 and TRBJ2-1, with 8 bases aligning to TRBD2. This CDR3 comprises 13 residues. V lost 6 bases and J lost 9; bases outside the gene matches: 7. DNA for the CDR3: TGTGCCAGCAGCCGAGGACTAGCCCTTGAGCAGTTCTTC. It codes for CASSRGLALEQFF.

This sequence joins TRBV7-2 and TRBJ2-7; a possible D gene is TRBD1 (6 bases). This CDR3 spans 14 amino acids. Germline loops: CDR1 SGHTA, CDR2 FQGNSA. Trimming removed 9 bases at V and 2 bases at J, with 17 bases between. The CDR3 reads CASSQGQPTYEQYF. Written as DNA, the CDR3 is TGTGCCAGTTCACAGGGACAACCTACCTACGAGCAGTACTTC.

To note about this clonotype: One base away lies a much larger clone, so this may be a sequencing read error. The chain has TRBV25-1 and TRBJ2-1, with D tentatively TRBD2 (5 bases). Germline CDR1 and CDR2: MGHDK and SYGVNS. The CDR3 has 13 amino acids. Trimming pared 4 bases from V and 14 bases from J, leaving 18 bases between. This CDR3 reads CASSVPSGIPKFF. CDR3 coding DNA: TGTGCCAGCAGTGTCCCCTCCGGGATCCCCAAGTTCTTC. The full variable domain, rest sourced from reference TRBV25-1 and TRBJ2-1, is EADIYQTPRYLVIGTGKKITLECSQTMGHDKMYWYQQDPGMELHLIHYSYGVNSTEKGDLSSESTVSRIRTEHFPLTLESARPSHTSQYLCASSVPSGIPKFFGPGTRLTVL.

The J gene is TRBJ2-7, the V gene TRBV7-9; tentative D call: TRBD2 (6 bases). Germline V lookup: CDR1 SEHNR, CDR2 FQNEAQ (reference sequence). The ends were cut back, 5 bases at V and 0 bases at J, with 14 bases in the middle. The CDR3 loop spans 15 amino acids. The CDR3 DNA reads TGTGCCAGCAGCCCCCCCGTCGGGAGCTCCTACGAGCAGTACTTC. This sequence encodes CASSPPVGSSYEQYF.

This clonotype was observed many times. The V call is TRBV6-2 or TRBV6-3, the J call TRBJ2-1; D may be TRBD2 (6 bases). The V end lost 0 bases, the J end lost 7 bases, and 19 bases lay between the germline ends. Germline V lookup: CDR1 MNHEY, CDR2 SVGEGT. This CDR3 contains 17 residues. DNA for the CDR3: TGTGCCAGCAGTTACTCCCGTTTGGTAGCGGCCAATAATGAGCAGTTCTTC. Protein: CASSYSRLVAANNEQFF.

This clonotype occurred a few times. J is TRBJ2-7 and V is TRBV28, with a possible D match to TRBD1 (5 bases). CDR1 is MDHEN, CDR2 SYDVKM, per germline. This CDR3 spans 16 amino acids. Trimming left V 3 bases short and J 4 bases short, with 19 bases between. The CDR3 sequence is CASSFPIQGQTYEQYF. The CDR3 region has the DNA TGTGCCAGCAGTTTTCCTATCCAGGGCCAGACGTACGAGCAGTACTTC.

Many counts were recorded for this clonotype. The rearrangement uses TRBV27 and TRBJ1-1, with TRBD1 matching 8 bases. Germline CDR1 and CDR2: MNHEY and SMNVEV (reference sequence). This CDR3 has 14 amino acids. J lost 5 bases, V lost 4 bases, and 6 bases had no gene match. CDR3 coding DNA: TGTGCCAGCAGTTCTACAGGGGGATGGACTGAAGCTTTCTTT. Encoded protein: CASSSTGGWTEAFF.

On this clonotype itself: A much larger clone sits a single nucleotide away, making a read error possible. The V call is TRBV20-1, the J call TRBJ1-1; the D is unclear. The CDR3 length is 15 residues. In germline, CDR1 is DFQATT, CDR2 SNEGSKA (reference sequence). The CDR3 sequence: CSAREARRGNTGAFF. The CDR3 region has the DNA TGCAGTGCTAGAGAAGCTAGACGCGGGAACACTGGAGCTTTCTTT.

About this clonotype: Being one base from a much bigger clone, this may be a read error. The chain has TRBV6-2 or TRBV6-3 and TRBJ1-2, with a tentative D call TRBD1 (6 bases). V was pared by 10 bases and J by 3 bases, with 15 bases between. Germline loops: CDR1 MNHEY, CDR2 SVGEGT. The CDR3 covers 13 residues. The CDR3 here is CATSSDSDYGYTF. The CDR3 DNA reads TGTGCCACCAGCTCGGACAGCGACTATGGCTACACCTTC.

The rearrangement links TRBV27 to TRBJ2-3; 12 bases match TRBD2. V lost 7 bases to trimming and J lost 3 bases; unmatched junction nucleotides: 8. Germline-derived CDR1 and CDR2 are MNHEY and SMNVEV (reference sequence). The CDR3 spans 16 residues. Here the CDR3 DNA reads TGTGCCAGCAAAAGGGGAGGGACTAGCGGGACAGATACGCAGTATTTT. Translated: CASKRGGTSGTDTQYF.

Details on this clonotype: This may be a read error: a much more frequent sequence differs by one nucleotide. The chain uses TRBV27 and TRBJ2-7; D could derive from TRBD1 or TRBD2 (5 bases each). This CDR3 is built from 14 residues. The V gene's germline CDR1 is MNHEY and CDR2 SMNVEV (reference sequence). The V and J ends lost 10 bases and 7 bases respectively, with 23 bases between them. The CDR3 spells CATGLGGFNNEQYF. As DNA, the CDR3 is TGTGCCACCGGTCTTGGGGGTTTTAACAATGAGCAGTACTTC.

This CDR3 is CASSHRDSYEQYF. In DNA, the CDR3 is TGTGCCAGCAGCCACCGGGACAGTTACGAGCAGTACTTC. This chain links TRBV3-1 with TRBJ2-7, with TRBD1 matching over 7 bases. After removal of 3 bases from V and 4 bases from J, the junction contained 3 bases not matched to a gene. Germline CDR1 and CDR2: LGHDT and YNNKEL (reference sequence). CDR3 length: 13 residues.

The chain uses TRBV7-2 and TRBJ1-2; maybe TRBD1 (5 bases). In germline, CDR1 is SGHTA, CDR2 FQGNSA. Trimming removed 1 base at V and 9 bases at J, with 18 bases between. The CDR3 is 15 residues long. The CDR3 reads CASSLGPERTKRYTF. The CDR3 DNA sequence: TGTGCCAGCAGCTTAGGTCCGGAGAGGACAAAACGCTACACCTTC.

This clonotype was counted a few times. The rearrangement joins TRBV7-2 to TRBJ2-7, with TRBD1 matching 9 bases. The V gene's germline CDR1 is SGHTA and CDR2 FQGNSA. The CDR3 is made up of 16 amino acids. The V gene end was trimmed by 5 bases and the J gene end by 3 bases; junction bases not matched to a gene: 11. CDR3 sequence reads: CASSPLPGQGGYEQYF. CDR3 DNA sequence: TGTGCCAGCAGCCCCCTCCCGGGACAGGGTGGCTACGAGCAGTACTTC.

The chain is built from TRBV10-3 and TRBJ2-1, with D unresolved. The germline V gene has CDR1 ENHRY and CDR2 SYGVKD. With 3 bases removed from V and 1 base from J, the gap between germline ends came to 13 bases. The CDR3 sequence is 16 residues long. CDR3 DNA: TGTGCCATCAGTGAATTGGCAGGTGGATCCTACAATGAGCAGTTCTTC. It encodes CAISELAGGSYNEQFF.

Remarks on this clonotype: A much larger clone lies a single base off, so this may be a read error. The V call is TRBV6-1, the J call TRBJ2-7, with D possibly TRBD2 on 5 matching bases. CDR3 length: 14 amino acids. The ends were cut back, 5 bases at V and 5 bases at J, with 16 bases in the middle. Germline-derived CDR1 and CDR2 are MNHNS and SASEGT. The CDR3 nucleotides are TGTGCCAGCAGTTTCGCCGGGGAGCAAGACGAGCAGTACTTC. It codes for CASSFAGEQDEQYF.

This clonotype was counted at least ten times. The J gene is TRBJ2-7, the V gene TRBV6-2 or TRBV6-3; TRBD1 is a possible D gene (6 bases). V shed 6 bases and J shed 3 bases, with 9 bases lying between them. The CDR3 contains 12 residues. The germline V gene encodes CDR1 MNHEY and CDR2 SVGEGT. The CDR3 region has the DNA TGTGCCAGCAGCACAGGGAACTACGAGCAGTACTTC. Its protein is CASSTGNYEQYF.